What follows are 28 T cell receptor beta chains derived from one specimen sequenced in a study of blood T cell repertoires in COVID-19. Method: immunoSEQ multiplex PCR; TCRdb's copy keeps in-frame clones and lacks some. Among 200,000 or so clones, roughly four fifths were seen once, and the ten largest hold approximately 6.9%. Sample: peripheral blood. These receptors came from a human donor with acute or convalescent COVID-19. The donor label of this sample is uncertain.

The gene calls are TRBV7-9 and TRBJ2-7; D call uncertain. Trimming cost V 5 bases and J 3 bases, with 5 bases left between them. Germline CDR1 reads SEHNR; CDR2 reads FQNEAQ (reference sequence). CDR3 length: 11 residues. The CDR3 bases are TGTGCCAGCAGCCGCGGCTACGAGCAGTACTTC. This translates into CASSRGYEQYF.

This sequence joins TRBV11-2 and TRBJ2-1, with 12 nucleotides matching TRBD2. This CDR3 region has 17 residues. Germline CDR1 is SGHAT and CDR2 is FQNNGV. V was clipped by 2 bases and J by 3 bases; unmatched bases: 5. CDR3 sequence: CASSLRTSGIHYNEQFF. CDR3 DNA: TGTGCCAGCAGCTTAAGGACTAGCGGGATACACTACAATGAGCAGTTCTTC.

V and J are TRBV7-9 and TRBJ2-1; 11 bases are shared with TRBD2. The CDR3 has 17 residues. CDR1 is SEHNR and CDR2 is FQNEAQ in the germline V gene (reference sequence). V gave up 5 bases and J gave up 6 bases; unmatched junction bases: 12. DNA of the CDR3: TGTGCCAGCAGCCCTGGGACTAGCGGAGTGGTTGGCAATGAGCAGTTCTTC. Translating it yields CASSPGTSGVVGNEQFF.

The chain has TRBV19 and TRBJ2-6, with D unclear. Germline V gene sequence: CDR1 LNHDA, CDR2 SQIVND (reference sequence). The CDR3 extends over 12 amino acids. The CDR3 region has the DNA TGTGCAGCTTCGTCTGGGGCCAACGTCCTGACTTTC. The encoded protein is CAASSGANVLTF.

The chain has TRBV7-3 and TRBJ2-3, with D perhaps matching TRBD1 (6 bases). Germline assignment: CDR1 SGHTA and CDR2 FQGTGA. There are 14 residues in the CDR3. V dropped 4 bases and J dropped 1 base, with 9 bases sitting between them. CDR3 loop: CASSSGHGTDTQYF. CDR3 DNA: TGTGCCAGCAGCTCGGGACACGGCACAGATACGCAGTATTTT.

Concerning this clone: Germline and junction disagree at one end, which may indicate a read error. The chain links TRBV7-2 to TRBJ1-2; 7 bases match TRBD1. CDR1 and CDR2 from the germline V gene are SGHTA and FQGNSA. The CDR3 is 13 amino acids. CDR3 in DNA: TGTGCCAGCAGCTTGGAGACAGGGAAAGCTCAATCGTTC. It codes for CASSLETGKAQSF.

This clone was counted a single time. This rearrangement joins TRBV6-6 to TRBJ1-5; 11 bases fit TRBD1. The CDR3 covers 17 residues. Per germline, CDR1 MNHNY and CDR2 SVGAGI (reference sequence). The junction had 9 bases not matched to a gene; V was cut back by 5 bases and J by 3 bases. CDR3 region: CASSHRGTGGSNQPQHF. The CDR3 bases are TGTGCCAGCAGTCACCGCGGGACAGGGGGTTCCAATCAGCCCCAGCATTTT.

This clone was counted only a few times. The rearrangement uses TRBV19 and TRBJ2-4; TRBD1 aligns across 10 bases. Losses at the gene ends were 3 bases for V and 9 bases for J; bases not matched to a gene: 17. The CDR3 spans 18 residues. Germline V lookup: CDR1 LNHDA, CDR2 SQIVND (reference sequence). CDR3 amino acids: CASSILELGTGAFGIQYF. In nucleotides, the CDR3 is TGTGCCAGTAGTATTCTCGAGCTCGGGACAGGGGCCTTCGGCATTCAGTACTTC.

The gene calls are TRBV29-1 and TRBJ1-1; D might be TRBD1 (5 bases). The CDR3 is made up of 12 amino acids. The germline V gene has CDR1 SQVTM and CDR2 ANQGSEA. The V end was cut by 7 bases, the J end by 5 bases, with 14 bases between. CDR3 nucleotides: TGCAGCGGAAAGGGGATTGGGACTGAAGCTTTCTTT. This gives the protein CSGKGIGTEAFF.

This rearrangement joins TRBV6-5 to TRBJ2-2, with 10 nucleotides matching TRBD1. Germline CDR1 MNHEY, CDR2 SVGAGI. The CDR3 contains 15 residues. V shed 5 bases, J shed 3 bases, and the junction held 3 bases outside the gene matches. CDR3 nucleotides: TGTGCCAGCAGTAATGGACAGGGGGACACCGGGGAGCTGTTTTTT. It translates to CASSNGQGDTGELFF.

The rearrangement links TRBV6-6 to TRBJ1-1; TRBD1 aligns across 10 bases. This CDR3 has 14 amino acids. V trimming: 5 bases; J trimming: 5 bases; junction bases outside the gene matches: 5. The germline V gene has CDR1 MNHNY and CDR2 SVGAGI (reference sequence). DNA for the CDR3: TGTGCCAGCAGTCCGACAGGGGGCAGGACTGAAGCTTTCTTT. It yields the protein CASSPTGGRTEAFF.

This chain connects TRBV2 to TRBJ1-5, with 7 nucleotides matching TRBD1. Germline V gives CDR1 SNHLY, CDR2 FYNNEI. The CDR3 runs 12 residues. V trimming: 8 bases; J trimming: 6 bases; junction bases outside the gene matches: 4. This CDR3 is CASEGAGQPQHF. CDR3 bases: TGTGCCAGCGAGGGGGCAGGTCAGCCCCAGCATTTT. The full variable domain, its missing parts supplied by reference TRBV2 and TRBJ1-5, is EPEVTQTPSHQVTQMGQEVILRCVPISNHLYFYWYRQILGQKVEFLVSFYNNEISEKSEIFDDQFSVERPDGSNFTLKIRSTKLEDSAMYFCASEGAGQPQHFGDGTRLSIL.

This rearrangement joins TRBV28 to TRBJ1-6, with 8 bases aligning to TRBD1. The CDR3 length is 15 residues. In germline, CDR1 is MDHEN, CDR2 SYDVKM. V was pared by 5 bases and J by 9 bases, with 9 bases of the junction left unmatched. The CDR3 sequence is CASSHQGATSSPLHF. The DNA of the CDR3 is TGTGCCAGCAGTCACCAGGGGGCGACCAGTTCACCCCTCCACTTT. The full variable domain, in which reference TRBV28 and TRBJ1-6 provide the parts outside the CDR3, is DVKVTQSSRYLVKRTGEKVFLECVQDMDHENMFWYRQDPGLGLRLIYFSYDVKMKEKGDIPEGYSVSREKKERFSLILESASTNQTSMYLCASSHQGATSSPLHFGNGTRLTVT.

A remark on this clone: The same CDR3 can be traced to other DNA sequences in this sample. V is TRBV27 and J is TRBJ1-1, with a possible D match to TRBD1 (5 bases). This CDR3 region has 12 residues. The ends were cut back, 2 bases at V and 6 bases at J, with 7 bases in the middle. Germline-derived CDR1 and CDR2 are MNHEY and SMNVEV (reference sequence). The CDR3 loop reads CASSLRGSEAFF. CDR3 DNA sequence: TGTGCCAGCAGTTTAAGGGGTTCTGAAGCTTTCTTT.

The V and J genes are TRBV20-1 and TRBJ1-2; D might be TRBD1 (5 bases). The V end lost 5 bases, the J end lost 7 bases, and 11 bases lay between the germline ends. This CDR3 is 11 amino acids long. Per germline, CDR1 DFQATT and CDR2 SNEGSKA (reference sequence). The DNA for the CDR3 is TGCAGTGCTGGGGGGAACGCTGGCTACACCTTC. Translation: CSAGGNAGYTF.

This chain joins TRBV30 and TRBJ1-6, with 8 bases lining up with TRBD1. Germline-derived CDR1 and CDR2 are GTSNPN and SVGIG (reference sequence). There are 13 residues in the CDR3. With V trimmed by 1 base and J by 10 bases, 3 bases remained unmatched. CDR3 amino acids: CAWSADRDSPLHF. CDR3 DNA sequence: TGTGCCTGGAGTGCGGACAGGGACTCACCCCTCCACTTT.

The rearrangement uses TRBV6-5 and TRBJ1-2; 7 bases map to TRBD1. After removal of 2 bases from V and 2 bases from J, the junction contained 5 bases not matched to a gene. Germline V gene data show CDR1 as MNHEY and CDR2 as SVGAGI. CDR3 length: 15 amino acids. The CDR3 DNA sequence: TGTGCCAGCAGTTACCGGAGGGACAGAAACTATGGCTACACCTTC. This encodes CASSYRRDRNYGYTF.

With respect to this clone: The same CDR3 is also encoded by other DNA sequences in this sample. V and J are TRBV28 and TRBJ2-3; 9 bases agree with TRBD1. The V segment lost 2 bases and the J segment 4 bases; nucleotides outside the gene matches: 1. Germline V lookup: CDR1 MDHEN, CDR2 SYDVKM. The CDR3 is made up of 14 amino acids. CDR3 in DNA: TGTGCCAGCAGTTTAACAGGGGGCGCAGATACGCAGTATTTT. This translates into CASSLTGGADTQYF. The full variable domain, in which reference TRBV28 and TRBJ2-3 provide the parts outside the CDR3, is DVKVTQSSRYLVKRTGEKVFLECVQDMDHENMFWYRQDPGLGLRLIYFSYDVKMKEKGDIPEGYSVSREKKERFSLILESASTNQTSMYLCASSLTGGADTQYFGPGTRLTVL.

CDR3 amino acids: CASSYPLSGSNEKLFF. DNA for the CDR3: TGTGCCAGCAGTTACCCCCTAAGCGGGTCTAATGAAAAACTGTTTTTT. This sequence joins TRBV6-6 and TRBJ1-4; D unclear. V lost 2 bases and J lost 3, with 13 bases in between. Germline CDR1 MNHNY, CDR2 SVGAGI (reference sequence). This CDR3 has 16 amino acids.

The rearrangement links TRBV5-1 to TRBJ2-3, with TRBD2 identical over 8 bases. The ends lost 4 bases at V and 0 bases at J; junction bases unmatched: 4. The CDR3 extends over 15 amino acids. Germline assignment: CDR1 SGHRS and CDR2 YFSETQ. The DNA for the CDR3 is TGCGCCAGCAGCACCGTAGCGGGGAGCACAGATACGCAGTATTTT. This codes for CASSTVAGSTDTQYF.

This clone was picked up a small number of times. This CDR3 is also generated by other DNA sequences in the sample. The rearrangement uses TRBV7-3 and TRBJ2-2; maybe TRBD2 (6 bases). The CDR3 length is 14 residues. Germline loops: CDR1 SGHTA, CDR2 FQGTGA. Trimming pared 4 bases from V and 1 base from J, leaving 7 bases between. As DNA, the CDR3 is TGTGCCAGCAGCTCGGGACTGAACACCGGGGAGCTGTTTTTT. Encoded protein: CASSSGLNTGELFF.

This clone showed up just once. The V call is TRBV5-4, the J call TRBJ2-1; 7 nucleotides agree with TRBD2. The CDR3 runs to 16 residues. V trimming: 0 bases; J trimming: 2 bases; junction bases outside the gene matches: 5. Germline V gives CDR1 SGHNT, CDR2 YYREEE (reference sequence). The CDR3 reads CASSLGAGATYNEQFF. The CDR3 DNA follows: TGTGCCAGCAGCTTGGGGGCGGGAGCGACCTACAATGAGCAGTTCTTC.

The table lists this clone with a few counts. The chain recombines TRBV6-2 or TRBV6-3 with TRBJ1-1, with unresolved D. The V gene's germline CDR1 is MNHEY and CDR2 SVGEGT. The CDR3 is 16 residues long. Trimming took 4 bases from V and 0 from J, leaving 15 bases between them. This CDR3 reads CASSFSEDRVNTEAFF. In nucleotides, the CDR3 is TGTGCCAGCAGTTTTTCAGAGGATCGGGTGAACACTGAAGCTTTCTTT.

The V call is TRBV7-9, the J call TRBJ1-1; the D gene is possibly TRBD1 (5 bases). The CDR3 has 16 residues. V was pared by 0 bases and J by 4 bases, with 15 bases between. Germline values: CDR1 SEHNR, CDR2 FQNEAQ (reference sequence). The chain's CDR3 is CASSLAISPGGTEAFF. CDR3 sequence (DNA): TGTGCCAGCAGCTTAGCGATTTCACCCGGGGGCACTGAAGCTTTCTTT.

This clone has a single count. The chain recombines TRBV13 with TRBJ2-7; D remains ambiguous. V dropped 0 bases and J dropped 2 bases, with 8 bases sitting between them. The V gene's germline CDR1 is PRHDT and CDR2 FYEKMQ (reference sequence). The CDR3 is 14 amino acids. Here the CDR3 DNA reads TGTGCCAGCAGCTTAGGGGCGGTACCCTACGAGCAGTACTTC. It encodes CASSLGAVPYEQYF.

This rearrangement joins TRBV27 to TRBJ2-1, with TRBD2 as a possible D gene (5 bases). V was shortened by 4 bases and J by 3 bases, with 10 bases between the two germline ends. The CDR3 has 14 residues. Germline loops: CDR1 MNHEY, CDR2 SMNVEV (reference sequence). The CDR3 loop reads CASSSWTDYNEQFF. The CDR3, as DNA: TGTGCCAGCAGTTCCTGGACTGACTACAATGAGCAGTTCTTC.

This clone was detected once. This rearrangement joins TRBV7-8 to TRBJ1-6; D gene unclear. Trimming took off 1 base at V and 5 bases at J, with 6 bases between the two ends. Germline V gene lookup returns CDR1 SGHVS and CDR2 FQNEAQ. CDR3 length: 14 residues. The CDR3 DNA is TGTGCCAGCAGCTTAGAGCGAAATAATTCACCCCTCCACTTT. It yields the protein CASSLERNNSPLHF.

This clone appeared a few times. The chain joins TRBV4-2 to TRBJ1-5; D is ambiguous. Germline-derived CDR1 and CDR2 are LGHNA and YNFKEQ. V lost 1 base, J lost 1 base, and 11 bases lay in between. The CDR3 length is 16 residues. DNA for the CDR3: TGTGCCAGCAGCCAAGGGGTGGGAGCCAGCAATCAGCCCCAGCATTTT. Its translation: CASSQGVGASNQPQHF.